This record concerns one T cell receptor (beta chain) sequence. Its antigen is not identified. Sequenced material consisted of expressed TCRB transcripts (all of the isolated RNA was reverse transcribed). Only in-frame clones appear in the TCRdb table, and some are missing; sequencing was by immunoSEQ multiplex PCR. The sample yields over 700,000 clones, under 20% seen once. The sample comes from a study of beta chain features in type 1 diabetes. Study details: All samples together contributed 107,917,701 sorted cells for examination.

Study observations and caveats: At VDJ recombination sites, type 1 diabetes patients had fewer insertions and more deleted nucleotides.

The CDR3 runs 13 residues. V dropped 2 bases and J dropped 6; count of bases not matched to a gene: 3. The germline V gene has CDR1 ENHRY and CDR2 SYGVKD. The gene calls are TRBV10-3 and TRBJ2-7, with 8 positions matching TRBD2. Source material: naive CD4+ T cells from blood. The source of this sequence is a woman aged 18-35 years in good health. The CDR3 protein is CAISEAGGAEQYF. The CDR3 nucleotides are TGTGCCATCAGTGAGGCGGGAGGAGCCGAGCAGTACTTC.